The next 16 T cell receptor beta chains were all read from a single sample in a study of blood T cells in healthy people across ages. Primed by a sample-barcoded 5' primer and a J-beta primer mix, a second PCR proceeded for 7 to 11 cycles. TCRdb re-called the 5' RACE reads with MiXCR, one entry per CDR3 protein. The data contain 700,000 to 900,000 distinct CDR3 sequences, less than 70% of them singletons. The sequenced sample consisted of blood. The source of these receptors is a man older than 75 in good health.

This clonotype was seen once. The rearrangement uses TRBV9 and TRBJ2-7; weak D call: TRBD2 (6 bases). The CDR3 sequence is 15 residues long. Germline CDR1 and CDR2: SGDLS and YYNGEE. V lost 0 bases and J lost 2, with 12 bases in between. In DNA, the CDR3 is TGTGCCAGCAGCGTAGAGTGGGGGGACCCCTACGAGCAGTACTTC. Protein product: CASSVEWGDPYEQYF.

The chain links TRBV10-2 to TRBJ1-2; D not certain. This CDR3 has 11 residues. CDR1 WSHSY and CDR2 SAAADI come from the germline V gene. Trimming left V 3 bases short and J 10 bases short, with 9 bases between. The CDR3 sequence is CASSDLPFYTF. The CDR3 coding sequence is TGCGCCAGCAGTGATTTACCTTTCTACACCTTC.

This clonotype was seen only a few times. The V call is TRBV6-2 or TRBV6-3, the J call TRBJ2-7; D unresolved. Germline assignment: CDR1 MNHEY and CDR2 SVGEGT. The CDR3 length is 14 residues. The ends were cut back, 2 bases at V and 2 bases at J, with 10 bases in the middle. For the CDR3, the DNA is TGTGCCAGCAGTTACCCGAGAGCACCCTACGAGCAGTACTTC. It yields the protein CASSYPRAPYEQYF.

This chain connects TRBV28 to TRBJ2-1; D is possibly TRBD1 or TRBD2 (5 bases each). Germline CDR1 MDHEN, CDR2 SYDVKM. The CDR3 is 13 residues long. V lost 6 bases to trimming and J lost 7 bases, with 13 bases between them. In nucleotides, the CDR3 is TGTGCCAGCAGGGGGCCGGGGCGGAATGAGCAGTTCTTC. Translating it yields CASRGPGRNEQFF.

V and J are TRBV20-1 and TRBJ2-7, with 8 positions matching TRBD2. With 0 bases clipped from V and 2 bases from J, the junction kept 3 bases outside the gene matches. Per the germline V gene, CDR1 is DFQATT and CDR2 is SNEGSKA (reference sequence). There are 14 residues in the CDR3. CDR3 loop: CSARDPGLAYEQYF. DNA of the CDR3: TGCAGTGCTAGAGACCCGGGACTAGCCTACGAGCAGTACTTC.

The chain combines TRBV7-2 with TRBJ2-5, with a weak D call TRBD2 (6 bases). The CDR3 loop spans 16 amino acids. V gave up 1 base and J gave up 5 bases, with 17 bases separating them. Germline V lookup: CDR1 SGHTA, CDR2 FQGNSA. The CDR3 reads CASSLGTTTVMETQYF. As DNA, the CDR3 is TGTGCCAGCAGCTTAGGGACTACCACAGTCATGGAGACCCAGTACTTC.

V is TRBV3-1 and J is TRBJ1-3, with no clear D. There are 16 residues in the CDR3. The V end was cut by 4 bases, the J end by 2 bases, with 15 bases between. Germline V lookup: CDR1 LGHDT, CDR2 YNNKEL (reference sequence). CDR3 in DNA: TGTGCCAGCAGCCGGATACCGCTACCGGCTGGAAACACCATATATTTT. This encodes CASSRIPLPAGNTIYF.

This clonotype was seen only once. This chain uses TRBV6-5 with TRBJ2-7, with D perhaps TRBD2 (6 bases). V lost 2 bases to trimming and J lost 2 bases, with 10 bases between them. The V gene's germline CDR1 is MNHEY and CDR2 SVGAGI. This CDR3 has 14 residues. The CDR3 sequence: CASSYQAGTYEQYF. CDR3 bases: TGTGCCAGCAGTTACCAAGCGGGCACCTACGAGCAGTACTTC.

This clonotype has just a few counts. The chain uses TRBV5-1 and TRBJ2-5; maybe TRBD1 (5 bases). Trimming removed 2 bases at V and 4 bases at J, with 12 bases between. Germline assignment: CDR1 SGHRS and CDR2 YFSETQ. The CDR3 loop spans 14 amino acids. CDR3 nucleotide sequence: TGCGCCAGCAGCTTTGGCAGGGTTGGAGAGACCCAGTACTTC. This sequence encodes CASSFGRVGETQYF.

This chain connects TRBV21-1 to TRBJ1-2. TRBV21-1 is given as a pseudogene. The CDR3 has 16 amino acids. The chain's CDR3 is CASSSRPEGPNYGYTF. In DNA form, the CDR3 reads TGTGCCAGCAGCTCCCGTCCCGAGGGCCCTAACTATGGCTACACCTTC.

The V and J genes are TRBV5-1 and TRBJ2-7; 10 bases are a match to TRBD2. Germline trimming cut 0 bases from V and 1 base from J; bases unmatched to any gene: 4. The CDR3 consists of 16 residues. Germline V CDR1 and CDR2: SGHRS, YFSETQ. CDR3 sequence (DNA): TGCGCCAGCAGCTTGGGGAGCGGGAGGGCATCCTACGAGCAGTACTTC. This codes for CASSLGSGRASYEQYF.

The gene calls are TRBV20-1 and TRBJ2-1; perhaps TRBD2 as D (5 bases). Trimming took off 3 bases at V and 4 bases at J, with 22 bases between the two ends. The germline CDR1 and CDR2 sequences are DFQATT and SNEGSKA (reference sequence). The CDR3 loop spans 17 amino acids. CDR3 region: CSARNMLPSRPYNEQFF. Here the CDR3 DNA reads TGCAGTGCTAGGAATATGCTCCCTAGCAGACCGTACAATGAGCAGTTCTTC.

J is TRBJ1-4 and V is TRBV14; D is unresolved. CDR1 and CDR2 (germline): SGHDN, FVKESK. The length of the CDR3 is 15 residues. The germline V and J ends were trimmed by 1 base and 7 bases, with 13 bases remaining between them. CDR3 region: CASSQGRRPVEKLFF. In DNA form, the CDR3 reads TGTGCCAGCAGCCAAGGGCGACGGCCCGTTGAAAAACTGTTTTTT.

This chain connects TRBV20-1 to TRBJ2-1, with TRBD2 matching over 9 bases. Germline-derived CDR1 and CDR2 are DFQATT and SNEGSKA (reference sequence). The CDR3 covers 13 residues. V trimming: 3 bases; J trimming: 10 bases; junction bases outside the gene matches: 7. The CDR3 is CSASAGGGEEQFF. CDR3 in DNA: TGCAGTGCTAGCGCGGGAGGGGGTGAGGAGCAGTTCTTC.

CDR3 in DNA: TGCAGTGCTAGTTCAGCGGGACTTAGAGACGCGTATTTT. It codes for CSASSAGLRDAYF. The chain couples TRBV20-1 to TRBJ2-3; 7 bases align to TRBD2. Looked up from germline, CDR1 is DFQATT and CDR2 is SNEGSKA (reference sequence). V shed 3 bases and J 14 bases; nucleotides not matched to a gene: 14. The CDR3 spans 13 residues.

The chain joins TRBV29-1 to TRBJ2-3; 12 bases line up with TRBD2. J gave up 14 bases and V 5 bases, and 14 bases lay outside the gene matches. This CDR3 has 14 residues. The germline gives CDR1 SQVTM, CDR2 ANQGSEA. The CDR3 coding sequence is TGCAGCGTTCCTGGGACTAGCGGGCACAGAGACGCGTATTTT. Protein: CSVPGTSGHRDAYF.